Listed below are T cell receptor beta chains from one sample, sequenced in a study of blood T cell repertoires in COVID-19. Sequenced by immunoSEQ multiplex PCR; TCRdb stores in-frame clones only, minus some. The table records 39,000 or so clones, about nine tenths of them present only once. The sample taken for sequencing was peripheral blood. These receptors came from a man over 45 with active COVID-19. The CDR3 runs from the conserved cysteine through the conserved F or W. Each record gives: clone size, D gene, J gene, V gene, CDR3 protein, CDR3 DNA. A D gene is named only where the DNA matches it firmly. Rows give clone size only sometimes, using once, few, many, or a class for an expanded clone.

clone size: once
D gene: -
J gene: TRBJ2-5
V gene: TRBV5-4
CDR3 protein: CASSSSGVGETQYF
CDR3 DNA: TGTGCCAGCAGCTCCTCAGGGGTGGGAGAGACCCAGTACTTC

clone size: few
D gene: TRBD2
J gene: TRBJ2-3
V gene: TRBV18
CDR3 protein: CASSPRTRSKDTDTQYF
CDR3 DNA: TGTGCCAGCTCACCTAGGACTAGATCTAAGGACACAGATACGCAGTATTTT

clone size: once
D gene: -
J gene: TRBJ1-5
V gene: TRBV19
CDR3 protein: CASSIPDQPQHF
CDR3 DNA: TGTGCCAGTAGTATCCCGGATCAGCCCCAGCATTTT

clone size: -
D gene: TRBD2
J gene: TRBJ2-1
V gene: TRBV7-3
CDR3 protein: CASSFGLAGYNEQFF
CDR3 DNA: TGTGCCAGCAGCTTCGGGCTAGCGGGCTACAATGAGCAGTTCTTC

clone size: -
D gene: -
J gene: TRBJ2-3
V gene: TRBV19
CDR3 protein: CASSGGLGSTPSTDTQYF
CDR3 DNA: TGTGCCAGTAGTGGAGGTCTGGGTAGCACCCCTAGCACAGATACGCAGTATTTT

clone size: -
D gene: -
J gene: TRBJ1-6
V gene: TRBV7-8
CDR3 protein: CASSTELGNSPLHF
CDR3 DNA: TGTGCCAGCAGCACCGAACTGGGCAATTCACCCCTCCACTTT

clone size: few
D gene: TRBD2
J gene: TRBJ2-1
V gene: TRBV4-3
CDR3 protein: CASSPTGGPENEQFF
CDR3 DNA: TGCGCCAGCAGCCCTACGGGGGGGCCCGAAAATGAGCAGTTCTTC

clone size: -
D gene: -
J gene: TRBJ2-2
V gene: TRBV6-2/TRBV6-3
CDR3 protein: CASSETETGELFF
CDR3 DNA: TGTGCCAGCAGTGAGACAGAGACCGGGGAGCTGTTTTTT

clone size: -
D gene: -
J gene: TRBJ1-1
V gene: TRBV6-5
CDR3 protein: CASSYSSLMNTEAFF
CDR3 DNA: TGTGCCAGCAGTTACTCGAGTTTGATGAACACTGAAGCTTTCTTT

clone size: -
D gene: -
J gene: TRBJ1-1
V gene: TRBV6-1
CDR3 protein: CASSEQWNTEAFF
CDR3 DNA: TGTGCCAGCAGTGAACAATGGAACACTGAAGCTTTCTTT

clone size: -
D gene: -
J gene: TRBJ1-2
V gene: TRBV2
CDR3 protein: CASKTEGDGYTF
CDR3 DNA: TGTGCCAGCAAAACAGAGGGGGATGGCTACACCTTC

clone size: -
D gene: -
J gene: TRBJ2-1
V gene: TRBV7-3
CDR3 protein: CASSLYTGNEQFF
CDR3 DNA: TGTGCCAGCAGCTTATATACGGGCAATGAGCAGTTCTTC

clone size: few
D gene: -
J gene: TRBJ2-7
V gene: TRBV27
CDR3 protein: CASSLFHGTRGYEQYF
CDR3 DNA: TGTGCCAGCAGTTTATTCCACGGGACACGGGGTTACGAGCAGTACTTC

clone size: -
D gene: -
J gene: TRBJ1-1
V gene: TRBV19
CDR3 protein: CASSIMGGGWSEAFF
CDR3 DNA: TGTGCCAGTAGTATAATGGGGGGAGGGTGGAGTGAAGCTTTCTTT

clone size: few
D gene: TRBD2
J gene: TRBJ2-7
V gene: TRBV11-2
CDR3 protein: CASSRGTSGGAFFYEQYF
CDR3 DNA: TGTGCCAGCAGCCGCGGGACTAGCGGGGGGGCCTTTTTCTACGAGCAGTACTTC

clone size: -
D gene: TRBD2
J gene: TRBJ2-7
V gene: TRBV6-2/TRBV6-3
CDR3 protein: CASSYDSSGGAFGEQYF
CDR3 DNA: TGTGCCAGCAGTTACGATTCGAGCGGGGGGGCCTTTGGTGAGCAGTACTTC

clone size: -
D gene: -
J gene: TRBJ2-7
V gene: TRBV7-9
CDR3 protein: CASSLAAGVTYEQYF
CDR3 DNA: TGTGCCAGCAGCTTAGCGGCAGGGGTGACCTACGAGCAGTACTTC

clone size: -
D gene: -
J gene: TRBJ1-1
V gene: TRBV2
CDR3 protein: CATPTVGELLNTEAFF
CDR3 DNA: TGTGCCACCCCCACCGTAGGGGAACTCCTGAACACTGAAGCTTTCTTT

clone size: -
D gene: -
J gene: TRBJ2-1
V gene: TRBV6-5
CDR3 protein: CASSYSIRGGNEQFF
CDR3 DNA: TGTGCCAGCAGTTACTCCATTAGAGGGGGCAATGAGCAGTTCTTC

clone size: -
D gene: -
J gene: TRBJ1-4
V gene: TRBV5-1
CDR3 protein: CASSQGGTTNEKLFF
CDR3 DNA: TGCGCCAGCAGCCAGGGAGGGACAACTAATGAAAAACTGTTTTTT

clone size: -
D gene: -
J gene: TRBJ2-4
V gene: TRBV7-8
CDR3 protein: CASSLGTGLSIQYF
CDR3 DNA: TGTGCCAGCAGCTTAGGAACAGGATTGTCCATTCAGTACTTC

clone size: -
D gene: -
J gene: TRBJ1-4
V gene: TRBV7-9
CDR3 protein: CASSSWFGGSTNEKLFF
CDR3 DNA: TGTGCCAGCAGCTCCTGGTTCGGGGGGAGCACTAATGAAAAACTGTTTTTT

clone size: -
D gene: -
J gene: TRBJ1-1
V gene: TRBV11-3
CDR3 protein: CASSQDTQTEAFF
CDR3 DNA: TGTGCCAGCAGCCAGGACACGCAGACTGAAGCTTTCTTT

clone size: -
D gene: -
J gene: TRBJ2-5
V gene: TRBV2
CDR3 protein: CASRTGYQETQYF
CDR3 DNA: TGTGCCAGCAGGACGGGATACCAAGAGACCCAGTACTTC

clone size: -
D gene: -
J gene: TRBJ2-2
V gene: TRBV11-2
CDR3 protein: CASSQTSWGTGELFF
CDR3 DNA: TGTGCCAGCAGCCAGACTAGTTGGGGCACCGGGGAGCTGTTTTTT

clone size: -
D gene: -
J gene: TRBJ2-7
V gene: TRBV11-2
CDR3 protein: CASSLVPTSSYEQYF
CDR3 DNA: TGTGCCAGCAGCTTAGTTCCGACTAGCTCCTACGAGCAGTACTTC

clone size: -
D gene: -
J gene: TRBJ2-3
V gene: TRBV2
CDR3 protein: CASSEEGRRGDTQYF
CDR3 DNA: TGTGCCAGCAGTGAGGAGGGTCGCCGGGGAGATACGCAGTATTTT

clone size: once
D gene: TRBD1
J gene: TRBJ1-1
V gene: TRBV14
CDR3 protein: CASSLWTGPVINTEAFF
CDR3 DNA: TGTGCCAGCAGCCTTTGGACAGGGCCAGTAATCAACACTGAAGCTTTCTTT

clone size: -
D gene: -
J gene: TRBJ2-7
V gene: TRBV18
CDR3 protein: CASSPRSSVTYEQYF
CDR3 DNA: TGTGCCAGCTCACCACGAAGTAGCGTTACCTACGAGCAGTACTTC

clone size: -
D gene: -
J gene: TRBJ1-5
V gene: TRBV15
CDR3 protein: CATSRVKINQPQHF
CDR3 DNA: TGTGCCACCAGCAGAGTAAAAATCAATCAGCCCCAGCATTTT

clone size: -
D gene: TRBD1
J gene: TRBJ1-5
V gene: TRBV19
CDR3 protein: CASSMGQGNQPQHF
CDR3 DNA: TGTGCCAGTAGTATGGGACAGGGCAATCAGCCCCAGCATTTT

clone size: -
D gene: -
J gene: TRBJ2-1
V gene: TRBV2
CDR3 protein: CASSFRSTGGGHYNEQFF
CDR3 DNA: TGTGCCAGCAGTTTTCGGTCGACAGGCGGGGGTCACTACAATGAGCAGTTCTTC

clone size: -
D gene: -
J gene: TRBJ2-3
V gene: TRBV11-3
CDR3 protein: CASSLSGLRTDTQYF
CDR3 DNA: TGTGCCAGCAGCTTATCGGGACTCCGCACAGATACGCAGTATTTT

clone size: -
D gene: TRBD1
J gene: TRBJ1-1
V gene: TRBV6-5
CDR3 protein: CASKYRGRDTEAFF
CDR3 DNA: TGTGCCAGCAAATACAGGGGGCGGGACACTGAAGCTTTCTTT

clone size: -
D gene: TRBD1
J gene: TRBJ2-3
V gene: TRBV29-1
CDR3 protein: CSVVGTGDTDTQYF
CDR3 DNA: TGCAGCGTTGTAGGGACAGGAGACACAGATACGCAGTATTTT

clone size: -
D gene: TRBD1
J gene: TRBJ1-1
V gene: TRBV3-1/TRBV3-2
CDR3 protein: CASSLDRVTEAFF
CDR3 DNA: TGTGCCAGCAGCCTCGACAGGGTCACTGAAGCTTTCTTT

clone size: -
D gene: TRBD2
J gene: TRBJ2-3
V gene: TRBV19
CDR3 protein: CASNAPGLAADTQYF
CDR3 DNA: TGTGCCAGTAATGCACCGGGACTAGCGGCAGATACGCAGTATTTT

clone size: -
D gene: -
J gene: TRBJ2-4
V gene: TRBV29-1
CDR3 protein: CSVLGDEAKNIQYF
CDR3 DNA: TGCAGCGTTCTGGGAGATGAAGCCAAAAACATTCAGTACTTC

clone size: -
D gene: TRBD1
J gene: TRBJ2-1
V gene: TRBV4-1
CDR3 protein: CASSQARDSRSYNEQFF
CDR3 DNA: TGCGCCAGCAGCCAAGCCCGGGACAGTAGGTCCTACAATGAGCAGTTCTTC

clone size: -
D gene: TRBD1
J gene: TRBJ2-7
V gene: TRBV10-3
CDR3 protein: CAISVGTGGSYEQYF
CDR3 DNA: TGTGCCATCAGTGTAGGGACAGGGGGTTCCTACGAGCAGTACTTC

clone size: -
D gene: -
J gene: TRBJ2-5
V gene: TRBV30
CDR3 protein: CAWSLTSDQETQYF
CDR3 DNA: TGTGCCTGGAGTCTTACCAGCGATCAAGAGACCCAGTACTTC

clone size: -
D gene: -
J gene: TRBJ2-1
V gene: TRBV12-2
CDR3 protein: CASRSQRLYNEQFF
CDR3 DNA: TGTGCAAGTCGCTCTCAGCGGCTTTACAATGAGCAGTTCTTC

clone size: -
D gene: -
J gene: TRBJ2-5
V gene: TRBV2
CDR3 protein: CASSAGRELQETQYF
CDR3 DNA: TGTGCCAGCAGTGCGGGCAGGGAATTGCAAGAGACCCAGTACTTC

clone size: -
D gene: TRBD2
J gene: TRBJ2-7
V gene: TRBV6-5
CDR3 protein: CASRGTSGPYEQYF
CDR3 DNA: TGTGCCAGCAGAGGGACTAGCGGTCCCTACGAGCAGTACTTC

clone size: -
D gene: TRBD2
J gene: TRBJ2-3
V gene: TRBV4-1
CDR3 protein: CASSQSRGGHTDTQYF
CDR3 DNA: TGCGCCAGCAGCCAATCACGGGGGGGCCACACAGATACGCAGTATTTT

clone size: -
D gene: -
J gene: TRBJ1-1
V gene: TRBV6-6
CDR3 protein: CASTPGGAREAFF
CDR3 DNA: TGTGCCAGCACTCCCGGCGGGGCCCGTGAAGCTTTCTTT

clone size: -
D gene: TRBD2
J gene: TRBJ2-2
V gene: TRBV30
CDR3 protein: CAWSHLGLAANTGELFF
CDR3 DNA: TGTGCCTGGAGTCACCTCGGACTAGCGGCCAACACCGGGGAGCTGTTTTTT

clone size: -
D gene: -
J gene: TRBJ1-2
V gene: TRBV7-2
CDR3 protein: CASSPSREGYGYTF
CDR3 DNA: TGTGCCAGCAGCCCATCCAGGGAGGGCTATGGCTACACCTTC

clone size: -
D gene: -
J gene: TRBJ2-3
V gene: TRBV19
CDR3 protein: CASSIGGSRLTDTQYF
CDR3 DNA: TGTGCCAGTAGTATCGGCGGGTCTAGGTTAACAGATACGCAGTATTTT

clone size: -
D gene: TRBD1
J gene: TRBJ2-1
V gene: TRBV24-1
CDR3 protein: CATSDAGTGYEQFF
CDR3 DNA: TGTGCCACCAGTGATGCCGGGACAGGGTATGAGCAGTTCTTC